Listed here are 4 T cell receptor beta chains from one sample, sequenced in a study of blood T cell repertoires in COVID-19 (TCRdb year 2020). Receptor amplification or capture employed the immunoSEQ multiplex PCR assay. Sourced from immuneACCESS, this table was stored by TCRdb with only in-frame sequences that have V and J called. A share of the clones is absent; for the studies checked, an unresolved V gene accounts for under half, and the remainder has no known explanation. The sample table holds about 270,000 clones, of which roughly 83% were seen once. The ten most abundant clones make up roughly 1.5% of the sample. The source material was peripheral blood. The receptors originated from a human donor with COVID-19, enrolled during active disease. The donor label of this sample is uncertain.

V is TRBV27 and J is TRBJ2-7; 8 bases line up with TRBD2. Germline V CDR1 and CDR2: MNHEY, SMNVEV (reference sequence). This CDR3 has 16 amino acids. V shed 6 bases, J shed 1 base, and the junction held 11 bases outside the gene matches. The CDR3 here is CASSLTEAGVSYEQYF. In DNA form, the CDR3 reads TGTGCCAGCAGCCTGACTGAAGCGGGAGTGTCCTACGAGCAGTACTTC.

The gene calls are TRBV11-3 and TRBJ2-2; 7 nucleotides agree with TRBD1. The germline CDR1 and CDR2 sequences are SGHNT and YENEEA. The CDR3 is 15 residues long. V lost 4 bases and J lost 3; bases outside the gene matches: 5. The CDR3 protein is CASSSQGYDTGELFF. DNA for the CDR3: TGTGCCAGCAGCTCACAGGGGTATGACACCGGGGAGCTGTTTTTT.

The J gene is TRBJ2-7, the V gene TRBV5-6; weak D call: TRBD1 (6 bases). CDR1 is SGHDT, CDR2 YYEEEE, per germline. V was cut by 2 bases and J by 2 bases, with 23 bases left in between. CDR3 length: 18 residues. The CDR3 sequence: CASSFGLGANRVPYEQYF. The CDR3 DNA sequence: TGTGCCAGCAGCTTCGGGCTGGGGGCGAACAGGGTCCCCTACGAGCAGTACTTC. The full variable domain, rest sourced from reference TRBV5-6 and TRBJ2-7, is DAGVTQSPTHLIKTRGQQVTLRCSPKSGHDTVSWYQQALGQGPQFIFQYYEEEERQRGNFPDRFSGHQFPNYSSELNVNALLLGDSALYLCASSFGLGANRVPYEQYFGPGTRLTVT.

The genes are TRBV11-2 and TRBJ2-5; possibly TRBD1 for D (5 bases). The length of the CDR3 is 18 residues. V was cut by 6 bases and J by 2 bases, with 25 bases left in between. Germline V gene data show CDR1 as SGHAT and CDR2 as FQNNGV. The CDR3 protein is CASRDTPYRDLTQETQYF. CDR3 DNA: TGTGCCAGCAGGGACACTCCCTACAGAGACCTTACACAAGAGACCCAGTACTTC.